The 22 T cell receptor beta chains listed next were all sequenced from one sample in a study of CD8+ T cells in alopecia areata. Reverse transcribed after extraction, RNA yielded cDNA as the sequencing template. Libraries were prepared by immunoSEQ multiplex PCR; TCRdb keeps only in-frame clonotypes and omits some of them. The repertoire holds about 140,000 clones, with 85% to 90% as singletons. Treatment denoted: oral pan-JAK inhibitor, 5-10 mg twice daily. The material was CD8+ T cells sorted from blood, obtained at week 4, from a patient treated with tofacitinib. The receptors originated from a human donor with alopecia areata.

The chain recombines TRBV27 with TRBJ1-2, with D hard to call. The CDR3 covers 12 residues. Trimming shortened V by 5 bases and J by 10 bases, and 14 bases separated the two germline ends. The germline V gene encodes CDR1 MNHEY and CDR2 SMNVEV (reference sequence). The CDR3 loop reads CASSTPGWDYTF. The CDR3 coding sequence is TGTGCCAGCAGTACCCCAGGCTGGGACTACACCTTC.

The genes are TRBV7-3 and TRBJ2-1; 10 nucleotides line up with TRBD1. CDR1 SGHTA and CDR2 FQGTGA come from the germline V gene. V was pared by 8 bases and J by 6 bases, with 7 bases of the junction left unmatched. The CDR3 spans 14 residues. CDR3 nucleotide sequence: TGTGCCAGCGGCCGGGGACAGGGGTCCAATGAGCAGTTCTTC. As protein: CASGRGQGSNEQFF.

The rearrangement joins TRBV11-2 to TRBJ2-1; a possible D gene is TRBD2 (6 bases). Germline CDR1 reads SGHAT; CDR2 reads FQNNGV. The V end lost 1 base, the J end lost 8 bases, and 15 bases lay between the germline ends. CDR3 length equals 15 residues. CDR3: CASSLASADVDEQFF. The CDR3 coding sequence is TGTGCCAGCAGCTTAGCTAGCGCGGATGTGGATGAGCAGTTCTTC.

The V call is TRBV7-9, the J call TRBJ1-1; D might be TRBD1 (6 bases). Per germline, CDR1 SEHNR and CDR2 FQNEAQ (reference sequence). The CDR3 is 12 amino acids. V shed 7 bases and J shed 7 bases, with 13 bases lying between them. The CDR3 nucleotides are TGTGCCAGCACCGATGGGACACATGAAGCTTTCTTT. This translates into CASTDGTHEAFF.

J is TRBJ2-7 and V is TRBV30, with D tentatively TRBD2 (6 bases). Germline V gives CDR1 GTSNPN, CDR2 SVGIG (reference sequence). Trimming pared 0 bases from V and 3 bases from J, leaving 15 bases between. This CDR3 region has 15 residues. The CDR3 region has the DNA TGTGCCTGGAGTGTTTGGCGGGGAACCCTCTACGAGCAGTACTTC. It is translated as CAWSVWRGTLYEQYF.

This clone was found a few times. This CDR3 is CASSLADRGSAQYF. As DNA, the CDR3 is TGTGCCAGCAGTTTAGCGGACAGGGGAAGTGCCCAGTACTTC. The V and J genes are TRBV6-5 and TRBJ2-5; 9 bases line up with TRBD1. There are 14 residues in the CDR3. Germline V CDR1 and CDR2: MNHEY, SVGAGI. J lost 9 bases, V lost 4 bases, and 9 bases had no gene match.

V and J are TRBV9 and TRBJ1-1; TRBD1 might be the D (5 bases). The germline V and J ends were trimmed by 0 bases and 1 base, with 7 bases remaining between them. The CDR3 loop spans 14 amino acids. CDR1 and CDR2 (germline): SGDLS, YYNGEE. Here the CDR3 DNA reads TGTGCCAGCAGCGTAGACAGGCGGAACACTGAAGCTTTCTTT. This translates into CASSVDRRNTEAFF.

This clone was seen just once. The chain carries TRBV5-1 and TRBJ2-2; no reliable D call. The CDR3 sequence is 14 residues long. Looked up from germline, CDR1 is SGHRS and CDR2 is YFSETQ. V was cut by 2 bases and J by 0 bases, with 5 bases left in between. The CDR3 bases are TGCGCCAGCAGCTTACACGCGAACACCGGGGAGCTGTTTTTT. It yields the protein CASSLHANTGELFF.

The chain is built from TRBV27 and TRBJ1-2; TRBD1 aligns across 8 bases. Germline V gives CDR1 MNHEY, CDR2 SMNVEV (reference sequence). V gave up 5 bases and J gave up 4 bases; unmatched junction bases: 3. This CDR3 is built from 13 residues. CDR3 DNA: TGTGCCAGCAGTCAGGGACAGGCCTATGGCTACACCTTC. It encodes CASSQGQAYGYTF.

The rearrangement joins TRBV6-1 to TRBJ2-2; D might be TRBD2 (5 bases). The length of the CDR3 is 16 residues. Trimming shortened V by 1 base and J by 4 bases, and 13 bases separated the two germline ends. CDR1 and CDR2 (germline): MNHNS, SASEGT. The CDR3 DNA is TGTGCCAGCAGTGAAGATGAGGGAAGGGCCACCGGGGAGCTGTTTTTT. It yields the protein CASSEDEGRATGELFF.

The CDR3 DNA sequence: TGCGCCAGCAGCTTGAGTGACGGGACAGCTATCCAAGAGACCCAGTACTTC. Encoded protein: CASSLSDGTAIQETQYF. This rearrangement joins TRBV5-1 to TRBJ2-5; TRBD1 aligns across 7 bases. Germline V CDR1 and CDR2: SGHRS, YFSETQ. J was trimmed by 1 base and V by 1 base; bases with no gene match: 10. The CDR3 is made up of 17 amino acids.

The rearrangement uses TRBV29-1 and TRBJ2-3, with 7 bases identical to TRBD2. The CDR3 is 17 residues long. V trimming: 3 bases; J trimming: 7 bases; junction bases outside the gene matches: 19. Germline V lookup: CDR1 SQVTM, CDR2 ANQGSEA. CDR3 coding DNA: TGCAGCGTTGATGGTATCGGGCTAGCGGACAACTTGTATACGCAGTATTTT. It codes for CSVDGIGLADNLYTQYF.

The chain employs TRBV5-1 and TRBJ1-1; D not resolved. V lost 1 base, J lost 2 bases, and 6 bases lay in between. Per the germline V gene, CDR1 is SGHRS and CDR2 is YFSETQ. The CDR3 spans 13 residues. The CDR3, as DNA: TGCGCCAGCAGCTTGCCACCCAACACTGAAGCTTTCTTT. Its translation is CASSLPPNTEAFF.

CDR3 residues: CAWSLPEINSEQYF. The CDR3 nucleotides read TGTGCCTGGAGCCTGCCTGAGATCAACAGCGAGCAGTACTTC. The chain has TRBV30 and TRBJ2-7; unclear D gene. V was pared by 3 bases and J by 6 bases, with 18 bases between. This CDR3 contains 14 residues. Germline CDR1 is GTSNPN and CDR2 is SVGIG (reference sequence). The full variable domain, in which reference TRBV30 and TRBJ2-7 provide the parts outside the CDR3, is SQTIHQWPATLVQPVGSPLSLECTVEGTSNPNLYWYRQAAGRGLQLLFYSVGIGQISSEVPQNLSASRPQDRQFILSSKKLLLSDSGFYLCAWSLPEINSEQYFGPGTRLTVT.

This rearrangement joins TRBV2 to TRBJ2-7; 8 nucleotides line up with TRBD2. V was pared by 7 bases and J by 3 bases, with 8 bases of the junction left unmatched. CDR1 and CDR2 (germline): SNHLY, FYNNEI. This CDR3 has 14 residues. CDR3 sequence: CASIGETSGYEQYF. CDR3 DNA sequence: TGTGCCAGCATCGGGGAAACTAGCGGCTACGAGCAGTACTTC. Using reference TRBV2 and TRBJ2-7 for the parts outside the CDR3, the full variable domain is EPEVTQTPSHQVTQMGQEVILRCVPISNHLYFYWYRQILGQKVEFLVSFYNNEISEKSEIFDDQFSVERPDGSNFTLKIRSTKLEDSAMYFCASIGETSGYEQYFGPGTRLTVT.

This chain connects TRBV11-2 to TRBJ2-6; TRBD2 is a possible D gene (5 bases). V was trimmed by 0 bases and J by 0 bases, leaving 18 bases between them. Germline values: CDR1 SGHAT, CDR2 FQNNGV. The CDR3 is made up of 20 amino acids. CDR3 in DNA: TGTGCCAGCAGCTTAGATTTTTGGCTATCGGAGGTCTCTGGGGCCAACGTCCTGACTTTC. Protein: CASSLDFWLSEVSGANVLTF. Drawing the rest from reference TRBV11-2 and TRBJ2-6, the complete variable domain is EAGVAQSPRYKIIEKRQSVAFWCNPISGHATLYWYQQILGQGPKLLIQFQNNGVVDDSQLPKDRFSAERLKGVDSTLKIQPAKLEDSAVYLCASSLDFWLSEVSGANVLTFGAGSRLTVL.

This chain links TRBV5-1 with TRBJ2-7, with D unresolved. CDR3 size: 18 residues. Germline V CDR1 and CDR2: SGHRS, YFSETQ. V was cut by 0 bases and J by 2 bases, with 21 bases left in between. DNA of the CDR3: TGCGCCAGCAGCTTGGCCAAGGATTGGGCAGCCGAACCCTACGAGCAGTACTTC. Translated: CASSLAKDWAAEPYEQYF.

The V gene is TRBV4-1, the J gene TRBJ2-7; 7 bases line up with TRBD2. This CDR3 is 17 amino acids long. Germline trimming cut 1 base from V and 2 bases from J; bases unmatched to any gene: 11. The germline V gene encodes CDR1 MGHRA and CDR2 YSYEKL. As DNA, the CDR3 is TGCGCCAGCAGCCAAGGAGGAGGGTCTAGCGGAACCTACGAGCAGTACTTC. This translates into CASSQGGGSSGTYEQYF.

The chain couples TRBV4-1 to TRBJ2-7; 9 bases match TRBD1. The CDR3 totals 15 residues. Germline V gives CDR1 MGHRA, CDR2 YSYEKL. V shed 4 bases and J 2 bases; nucleotides not matched to a gene: 6. The CDR3 DNA reads as TGCGCCAGCAGCCCCTGGGGACAGGGAACCTACGAGCAGTACTTC. Amino acids: CASSPWGQGTYEQYF.

The table lists this clone with a count of one. The V and J genes are TRBV13 and TRBJ2-7; D is unresolved. Germline CDR1 and CDR2: PRHDT and FYEKMQ (reference sequence). V was cut by 0 bases and J by 2 bases, with 8 bases left in between. The CDR3 covers 14 residues. The CDR3: CASSLGDGPYEQYF. The DNA of the CDR3 is TGTGCCAGCAGCTTAGGCGACGGGCCCTACGAGCAGTACTTC.

The rearrangement links TRBV6-1 to TRBJ2-3; a weak D match, TRBD2 (6 bases). Trimming stripped 4 bases from V and 6 bases from J, with 17 bases between. The CDR3 is 15 residues long. Germline V gene lookup returns CDR1 MNHNS and CDR2 SASEGT. Here the CDR3 reads CASSGWDSSMDTQYF. CDR3 sequence (DNA): TGTGCCAGCAGTGGCTGGGACTCCTCAATGGATACGCAGTATTTT.

The chain couples TRBV13 to TRBJ2-7; D perhaps matches TRBD2 (5 bases). Trimming pared 6 bases from V and 0 bases from J, leaving 12 bases between. Germline CDR1 is PRHDT and CDR2 is FYEKMQ (reference sequence). The CDR3 has 14 amino acids. As DNA, the CDR3 is TGTGCCAGCAGTTCCGGACTTTCCTCCTACGAGCAGTACTTC. Protein sequence: CASSSGLSSYEQYF.